This T cell receptor (beta chain) is from a study of blood T cell repertoires in COVID-19. Across the study: Material from acute and convalescent COVID-19 was sourced from the United States, Italy and Spain. The analysed material was cDNA or gDNA that came from T cells, B-cell-depleted T cells, or PBMCs.

Measured with immunoSEQ multiplex PCR; TCRdb has only the in-frame clones, and not every one. The sample yields around 170,000 clones, around 88% seen once. The germline V gene has CDR1 LGHNA and CDR2 YNFKEQ. This CDR3 has 15 residues. The V and J ends lost 0 bases and 7 bases respectively, with 15 bases between them. Sequencing used peripheral blood. The V gene is TRBV4-2, the J gene TRBJ2-5, with a weak D call TRBD1 (5 bases). The origin of this receptor is a young woman with acute or convalescent COVID-19. CDR3 in amino acids: CASSQDWGPWRTQYF. As DNA, the CDR3 is TGTGCCAGCAGCCAAGATTGGGGCCCCTGGAGGACCCAGTACTTC.